This entry features one TCR beta chain sequence. Trimming took 3 bases from V and 6 from J, leaving 11 bases between them. Germline values: CDR1 SEHNR, CDR2 FQNEAQ (reference sequence). This CDR3 region has 14 residues. Sequenced by immunoSEQ multiplex PCR; TCRdb stores in-frame clones only, minus some. Here the sample spans around 230,000 clones, roughly 80% being singletons. These data originate in a study of blood T cell repertoires in COVID-19. Study summary: Sites across the United States, Italy and Spain contributed samples from acute and convalescent COVID-19.

This rearrangement joins TRBV7-9 to TRBJ2-2; D remains ambiguous. The clonotype comes from an elderly woman with acute or convalescent COVID-19. Input material: peripheral blood. The CDR3 is CASSFRGISGELFF. As DNA, the CDR3 is TGTGCCAGCAGCTTCAGAGGTATCTCCGGGGAGCTGTTTTTT.